This paragraph reports one T cell receptor (beta chain). This specimen belongs to a study of blood T cell repertoires in COVID-19. Across the whole study: COVID-19 samples, acute and convalescent, were from the United States, Italy and Spain. Sources were T cells, B-cell-depleted T cells, or PBMCs; the material itself was cDNA or gDNA.

As handled by the study authors: Scientists estimated how many nucleated cells there were by amplifying reference gene primers. TCRdb keeps only in-frame clones here, not all; method: immunoSEQ multiplex PCR. The V and J calls and clone size come from that table; D and trimming were worked out from the DNA. Of over 250,000 clones listed, 88% are singletons. Germline values: CDR1 MNHEY, CDR2 SVGAGI. The CDR3 is 13 residues long. Trimming took 2 bases from V and 4 from J, leaving 6 bases between them. This chain joins TRBV6-5 and TRBJ1-3; D not resolved. This TCR derives from a man between 60 and 75 years old who had recovered from COVID-19. Sample: peripheral blood. The DNA of the CDR3 is TGTGCCAGCAGTTACGAGTCGGGAAACACCATATATTTT. Translating it yields CASSYESGNTIYF.